The present TCR beta chain was sequenced within a study of blood T cell repertoires in COVID-19. This CDR3 comprises 14 residues. Germline V lookup: CDR1 SGHAT, CDR2 FQNNGV. The V and J ends lost 5 bases and 9 bases, in that order; junction bases with no gene match: 8. Followed longitudinally, the Seattle patients had been enrolled during active infection. The data were produced by immunoSEQ multiplex PCR, yet TCRdb's version contains in-frame clones alone and is incomplete. The table shows more than 80,000 clones, with around 82% occurring only once. The sequencing input was peripheral blood. This chain joins TRBV11-2 and TRBJ2-1; 9 bases are shared with TRBD2. This clonotype was sampled from a woman older than 75 with COVID-19, enrolled during active disease. The CDR3 loop reads CASSQLAGPSEQFF. The DNA for the CDR3 is TGTGCCAGCAGCCAACTAGCGGGCCCTTCTGAGCAGTTCTTC.